This T cell receptor beta chain was captured in a study of blood T cell repertoires in COVID-19. For the study at large: Some COVID-19 samples were acute and others convalescent; all came from the United States, Italy and Spain.

Enrolment of Seattle patients took place during active infection, and they were followed longitudinally. The CDR3 loop spans 17 amino acids. V dropped 6 bases and J dropped 2 bases, with 17 bases sitting between them. Germline CDR1 reads LGHNT; CDR2 reads FRNRAP. Authors' data handling: Amplifying reference gene primers gave estimates of nucleated cell counts. Assay: immunoSEQ multiplex PCR; the TCRdb copy retains only in-frame clones and omits some. That table is the source of V, J and clone size, and D and trimming were worked out from the DNA. The sample lists nearly 300,000 clones; approximately 88% were seen once.

Sequenced: peripheral blood. This chain connects TRBV12-5 to TRBJ2-6; possibly TRBD1 for D (7 bases). The source is a human donor with COVID-19, enrolled during active disease. The donor label of this sample is uncertain. CDR3: CASGPRGTVPGANVLTF. Written as DNA, the CDR3 is TGTGCTAGTGGCCCTCGCGGGACAGTACCTGGGGCCAACGTCCTGACTTTC.